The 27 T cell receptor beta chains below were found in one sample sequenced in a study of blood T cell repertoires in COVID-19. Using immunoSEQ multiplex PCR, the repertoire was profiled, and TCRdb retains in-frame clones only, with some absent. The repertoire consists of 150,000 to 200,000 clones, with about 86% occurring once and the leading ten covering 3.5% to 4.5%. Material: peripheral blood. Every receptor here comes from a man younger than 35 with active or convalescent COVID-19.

In nucleotides, the CDR3 is TGTGCCAGCAGTCCGGGTCTAATGGGCAATCAGCCCCAGCATTTT. Translation: CASSPGLMGNQPQHF. V usage is TRBV28 and J usage is TRBJ1-5; D uncertain. There are 15 residues in the CDR3. Trimming removed 5 bases at V and 2 bases at J, with 13 bases between. Germline CDR1 and CDR2: MDHEN and SYDVKM. The entire variable domain, with the rest obtained from reference TRBV28 and TRBJ1-5, is as follows: DVKVTQSSRYLVKRTGEKVFLECVQDMDHENMFWYRQDPGLGLRLIYFSYDVKMKEKGDIPEGYSVSREKKERFSLILESASTNQTSMYLCASSPGLMGNQPQHFGDGTRLSIL.

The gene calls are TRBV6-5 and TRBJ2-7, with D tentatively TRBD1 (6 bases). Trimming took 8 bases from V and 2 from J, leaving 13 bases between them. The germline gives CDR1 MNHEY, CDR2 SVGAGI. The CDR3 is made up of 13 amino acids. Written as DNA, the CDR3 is TGTGCCAGCGGGGCTAGGACAGCCTACGAGCAGTACTTC. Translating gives CASGARTAYEQYF.

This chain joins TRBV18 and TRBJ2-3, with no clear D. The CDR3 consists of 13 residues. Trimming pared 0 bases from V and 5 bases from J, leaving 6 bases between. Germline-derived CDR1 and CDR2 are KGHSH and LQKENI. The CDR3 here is CASSPPYGDTQYF. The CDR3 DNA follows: TGTGCCAGCTCACCACCCTATGGAGATACGCAGTATTTT. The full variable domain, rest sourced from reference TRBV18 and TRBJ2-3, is NAGVMQNPRHLVRRRGQEARLRCSPMKGHSHVYWYRQLPEEGLKFMVYLQKENIIDESGMPKERFSAEFPKEGPSILRIQQVVRGDSAAYFCASSPPYGDTQYFGPGTRLTVL.

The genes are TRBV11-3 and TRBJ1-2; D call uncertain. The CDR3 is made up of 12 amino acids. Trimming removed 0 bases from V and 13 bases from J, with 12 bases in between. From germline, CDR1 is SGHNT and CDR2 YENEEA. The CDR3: CASSLDAGVRTF. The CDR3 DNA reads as TGTGCCAGCAGCTTAGATGCCGGGGTTCGCACCTTC.

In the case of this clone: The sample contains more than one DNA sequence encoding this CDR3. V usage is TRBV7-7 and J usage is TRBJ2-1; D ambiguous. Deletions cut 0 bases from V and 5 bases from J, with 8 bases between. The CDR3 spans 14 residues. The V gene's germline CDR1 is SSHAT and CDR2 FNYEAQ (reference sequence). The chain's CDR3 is CASSLALADNEQFF. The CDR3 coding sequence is TGTGCCAGCAGCTTAGCGTTGGCCGACAATGAGCAGTTCTTC.

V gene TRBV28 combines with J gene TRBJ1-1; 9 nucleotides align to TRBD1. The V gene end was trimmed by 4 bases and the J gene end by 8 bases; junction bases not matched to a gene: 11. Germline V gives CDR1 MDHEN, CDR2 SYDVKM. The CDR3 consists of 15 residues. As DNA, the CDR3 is TGTGCCAGCAGTTCGACCGGGACAGGGATCGTGGAAGCTTTCTTT. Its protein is CASSSTGTGIVEAFF.

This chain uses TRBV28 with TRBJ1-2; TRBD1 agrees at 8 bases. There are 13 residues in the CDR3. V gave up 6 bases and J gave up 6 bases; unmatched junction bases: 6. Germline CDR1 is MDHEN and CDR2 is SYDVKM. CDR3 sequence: CASRSTGVNGYTF. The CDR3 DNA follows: TGTGCCAGCAGGTCGACAGGGGTTAATGGCTACACCTTC.

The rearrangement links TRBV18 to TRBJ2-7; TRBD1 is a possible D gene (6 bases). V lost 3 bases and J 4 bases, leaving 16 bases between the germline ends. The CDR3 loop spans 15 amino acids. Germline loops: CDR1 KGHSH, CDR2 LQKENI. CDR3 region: CASSPAAGVGYEQYF. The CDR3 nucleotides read TGTGCCAGCTCACCGGCCGCAGGGGTTGGTTACGAGCAGTACTTC.

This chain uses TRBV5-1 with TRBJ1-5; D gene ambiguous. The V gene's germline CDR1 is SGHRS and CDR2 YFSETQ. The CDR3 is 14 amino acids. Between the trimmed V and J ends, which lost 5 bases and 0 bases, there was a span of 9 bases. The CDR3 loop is CASREGYSNQPQHF. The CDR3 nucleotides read TGCGCCAGCAGAGAGGGATATAGCAATCAGCCCCAGCATTTT.

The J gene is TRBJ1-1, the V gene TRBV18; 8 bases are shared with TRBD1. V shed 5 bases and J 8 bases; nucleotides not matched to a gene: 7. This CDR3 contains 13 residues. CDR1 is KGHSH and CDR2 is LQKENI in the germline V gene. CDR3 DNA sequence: TGTGCCAGCTCATCCGGACAGGGATACGAAGCTTTCTTT. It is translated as CASSSGQGYEAFF.

CDR3 in DNA: TGTGCCAGCAGCTCCCCCTCTGGGCACACAGATACGCAGTATTTT. Protein sequence: CASSSPSGHTDTQYF. This sequence joins TRBV5-4 and TRBJ2-3; D uncertain. In germline, CDR1 is SGHNT, CDR2 YYREEE (reference sequence). The CDR3 contains 15 residues. The V end lost 3 bases, the J end lost 2 bases, and 13 bases lay between the germline ends.

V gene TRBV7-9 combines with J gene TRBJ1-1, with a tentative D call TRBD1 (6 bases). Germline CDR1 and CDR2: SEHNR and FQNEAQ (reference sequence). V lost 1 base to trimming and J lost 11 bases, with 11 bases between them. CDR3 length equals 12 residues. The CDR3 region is CASSLETGAAFF. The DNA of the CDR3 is TGTGCCAGCAGCTTAGAGACAGGTGCGGCTTTCTTT. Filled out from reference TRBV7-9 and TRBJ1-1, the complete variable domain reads DTGVSQNPRHKITKRGQNVTFRCDPISEHNRLYWYRQTLGQGPEFLTYFQNEAQLEKSRLLSDRFSAERPKGSFSTLEIQRTEQGDSAMYLCASSLETGAAFFGQGTRLTVV.

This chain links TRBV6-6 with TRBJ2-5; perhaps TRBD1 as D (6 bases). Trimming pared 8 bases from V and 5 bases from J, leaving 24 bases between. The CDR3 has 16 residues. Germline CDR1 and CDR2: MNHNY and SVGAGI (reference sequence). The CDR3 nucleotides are TGTGCCAGCGGGGGCCCAAGCGGTCTAGAACGGGAGACCCAGTACTTC. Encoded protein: CASGGPSGLERETQYF.

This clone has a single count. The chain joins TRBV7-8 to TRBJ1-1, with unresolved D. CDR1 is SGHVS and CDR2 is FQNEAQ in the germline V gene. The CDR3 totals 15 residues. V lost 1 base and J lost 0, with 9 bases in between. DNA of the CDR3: TGTGCCAGCAGCTTAGTGGGAGGGTTGAACACTGAAGCTTTCTTT. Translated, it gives CASSLVGGLNTEAFF.

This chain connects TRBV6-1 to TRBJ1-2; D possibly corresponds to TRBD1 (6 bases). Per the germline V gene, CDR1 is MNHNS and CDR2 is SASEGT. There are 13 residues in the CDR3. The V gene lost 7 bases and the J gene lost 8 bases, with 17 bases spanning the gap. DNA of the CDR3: TGTGCCAGCACTCCCGGGACAACGGCGGGCTACACCTTC. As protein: CASTPGTTAGYTF.

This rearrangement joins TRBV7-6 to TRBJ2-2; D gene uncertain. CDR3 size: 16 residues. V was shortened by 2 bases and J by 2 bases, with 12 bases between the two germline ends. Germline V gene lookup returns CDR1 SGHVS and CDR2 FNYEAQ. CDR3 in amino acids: CASSLRGRKNTGELFF. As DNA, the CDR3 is TGTGCCAGCAGCTTACGCGGTCGGAAAAACACCGGGGAGCTGTTTTTT.

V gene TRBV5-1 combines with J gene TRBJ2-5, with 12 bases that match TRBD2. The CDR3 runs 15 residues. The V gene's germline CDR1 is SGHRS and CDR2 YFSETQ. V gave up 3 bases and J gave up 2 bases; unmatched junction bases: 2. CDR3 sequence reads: CASSSGLAGQETQYF. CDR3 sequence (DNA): TGCGCCAGCAGCTCCGGACTAGCGGGGCAAGAGACCCAGTACTTC.

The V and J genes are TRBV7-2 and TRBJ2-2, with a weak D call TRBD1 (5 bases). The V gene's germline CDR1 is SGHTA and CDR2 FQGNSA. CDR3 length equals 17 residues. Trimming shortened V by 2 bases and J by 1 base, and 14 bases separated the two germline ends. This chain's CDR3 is CASSLFPGILNTGELFF. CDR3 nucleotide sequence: TGTGCCAGCAGCTTATTCCCAGGGATTCTGAACACCGGGGAGCTGTTTTTT.

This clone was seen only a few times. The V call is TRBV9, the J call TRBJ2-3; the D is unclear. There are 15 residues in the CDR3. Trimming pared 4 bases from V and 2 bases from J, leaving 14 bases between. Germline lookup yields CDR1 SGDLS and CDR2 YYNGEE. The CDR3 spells CASSPRGTYTDTQYF. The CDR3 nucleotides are TGTGCCAGCAGCCCGAGAGGAACCTACACAGATACGCAGTATTTT.

In DNA, the CDR3 is TGTGCCACCAGCAGAGATGGCAGTGCCCAAGAGACCCAGTACTTC. It translates to CATSRDGSAQETQYF. This chain joins TRBV15 and TRBJ2-5; D not resolved. The length of the CDR3 is 15 residues. Germline V lookup: CDR1 LNHNV, CDR2 YYDKDF (reference sequence). Deletions cut 0 bases from V and 1 base from J, with 9 bases between.

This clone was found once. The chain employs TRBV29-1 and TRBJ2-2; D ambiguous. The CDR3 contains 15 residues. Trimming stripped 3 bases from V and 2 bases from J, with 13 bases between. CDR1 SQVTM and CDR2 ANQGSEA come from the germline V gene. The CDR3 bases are TGCAGCGTTGATTCGTCCGGGTTAAACACCGGGGAGCTGTTTTTT. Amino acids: CSVDSSGLNTGELFF.

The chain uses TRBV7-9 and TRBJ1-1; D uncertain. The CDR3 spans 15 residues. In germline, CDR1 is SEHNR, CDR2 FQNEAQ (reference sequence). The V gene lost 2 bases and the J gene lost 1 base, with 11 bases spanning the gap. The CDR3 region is CASSLLPGQNTEAFF. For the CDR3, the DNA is TGTGCCAGCAGCTTACTTCCGGGTCAGAACACTGAAGCTTTCTTT.

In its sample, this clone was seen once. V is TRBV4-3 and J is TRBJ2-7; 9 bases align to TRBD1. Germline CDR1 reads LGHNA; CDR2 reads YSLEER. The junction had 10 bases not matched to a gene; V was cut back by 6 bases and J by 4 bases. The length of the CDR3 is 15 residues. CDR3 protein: CASSVIWDREYEQYF. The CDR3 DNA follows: TGCGCCAGCAGTGTTATTTGGGACAGGGAGTACGAGCAGTACTTC.

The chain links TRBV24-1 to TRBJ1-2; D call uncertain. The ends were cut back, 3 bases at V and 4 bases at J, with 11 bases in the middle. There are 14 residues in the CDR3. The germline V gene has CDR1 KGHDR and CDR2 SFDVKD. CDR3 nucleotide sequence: TGTGCCACCAGTGATGCGCAAGCCGCCTATGGCTACACCTTC. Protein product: CATSDAQAAYGYTF.

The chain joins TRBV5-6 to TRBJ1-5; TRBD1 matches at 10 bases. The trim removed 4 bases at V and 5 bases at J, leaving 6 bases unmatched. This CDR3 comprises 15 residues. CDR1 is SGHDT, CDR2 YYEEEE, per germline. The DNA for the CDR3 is TGTGCCAGCAGCGTCCACGGGACAGGGGATCAGCCCCAGCATTTT. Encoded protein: CASSVHGTGDQPQHF.

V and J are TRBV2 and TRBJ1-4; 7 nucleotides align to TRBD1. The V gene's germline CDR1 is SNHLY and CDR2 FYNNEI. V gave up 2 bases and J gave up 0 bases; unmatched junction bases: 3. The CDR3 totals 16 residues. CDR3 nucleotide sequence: TGTGCCAGCAGTGAACAAGGACAGGCAACTAATGAAAAACTGTTTTTT. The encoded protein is CASSEQGQATNEKLFF.

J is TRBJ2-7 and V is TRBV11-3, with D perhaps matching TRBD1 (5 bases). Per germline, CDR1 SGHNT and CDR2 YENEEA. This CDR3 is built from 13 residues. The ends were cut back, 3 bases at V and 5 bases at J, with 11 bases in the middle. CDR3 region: CASSFTVGDEQYF. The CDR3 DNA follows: TGTGCCAGCAGCTTCACAGTAGGGGACGAGCAGTACTTC.